One and the same sample provided the 9 T cell receptor beta chains below, sequenced in a study of blood T cells in healthy people across ages. For the second PCR, which ran for about 7 to 11 cycles, a sample-barcoded 5' primer and a J-beta primer mix were used. MiXCR was run by TCRdb on the 5' RACE reads, yielding one entry per CDR3 protein. The sample lists 600,000 to 800,000 distinct CDR3 sequences, around 52% occurring once. The specimen was blood. These receptors were collected from a woman older than 75 in good health.

The rearrangement joins TRBV5-1 to TRBJ2-7; D perhaps matches TRBD1 (6 bases). V shed 0 bases and J shed 2 bases, with 15 bases lying between them. The CDR3 sequence is 16 residues long. The V gene's germline CDR1 is SGHRS and CDR2 YFSETQ. The CDR3 sequence: CASSLGKGDNTYEQYF. CDR3 in DNA: TGCGCCAGCAGCTTGGGAAAGGGGGACAACACCTACGAGCAGTACTTC.

The chain is built from TRBV29-1 and TRBJ1-2; D is ambiguous. Germline V gives CDR1 SQVTM, CDR2 ANQGSEA. The V end was cut by 3 bases, the J end by 2 bases, with 16 bases between. The CDR3 runs to 15 residues. The CDR3 bases are TGCAGCGTTGAGGGATCGGCAGAGCTCAACTATGGCTACACCTTC. Protein sequence: CSVEGSAELNYGYTF.

The chain combines TRBV7-8 with TRBJ2-1; 13 nucleotides match TRBD2. V gave up 0 bases and J gave up 12 bases; unmatched junction bases: 11. Germline CDR1 SGHVS, CDR2 FQNEAQ. The CDR3 is 17 amino acids. CDR3 residues: CASSLAAGLAGVRLQFF. DNA of the CDR3: TGTGCCAGCAGCTTAGCCGCTGGACTAGCGGGGGTTCGACTGCAGTTCTTC.

This chain uses TRBV12-3 or TRBV12-4 with TRBJ2-5, with D uncertain. TRBJ2-7 explains the end of the DNA better; the J call may be wrong. CDR3 size: 12 residues. This CDR3 is CASSPPYYEQYF. In DNA, the CDR3 is TGTGCCAGCAGCCCCCCCTACTACGAGCAGTACTTC.

The V and J genes are TRBV9 and TRBJ2-3; D remains ambiguous. V lost 4 bases, J lost 3 bases, and 18 bases lay in between. The germline gives CDR1 SGDLS, CDR2 YYNGEE. CDR3 size: 16 residues. The CDR3 protein is CASSPAATLRTDTQYF. The DNA of the CDR3 is TGTGCCAGCAGCCCTGCGGCGACCCTTCGGACAGATACGCAGTATTTT.

This clonotype was counted many times. The J gene is TRBJ2-3, the V gene TRBV27, with D perhaps TRBD2 (5 bases). Germline V lookup: CDR1 MNHEY, CDR2 SMNVEV (reference sequence). There are 15 residues in the CDR3. V was shortened by 7 bases and J by 0 bases, with 14 bases between the two germline ends. The CDR3 region has the DNA TGTGCCAGCAACCTAGCAGGCTTCAGCACAGATACGCAGTATTTT. It is translated as CASNLAGFSTDTQYF.

This sequence joins TRBV29-1 and TRBJ2-3; 10 bases are a match to TRBD2. V lost 6 bases and J lost 1; bases outside the gene matches: 4. The germline gives CDR1 SQVTM, CDR2 ANQGSEA. The CDR3 covers 14 residues. DNA for the CDR3: TGCAGCGTCTCCGGGACTAGCGGCACAGATACGCAGTATTTT. This gives the protein CSVSGTSGTDTQYF.

With respect to this clonotype: A much larger clone differs by one base, so this may be a read error. The chain has TRBV24-1 and TRBJ2-1, with D tentatively TRBD2 (6 bases). V was clipped by 7 bases and J by 5 bases, with 11 bases between them. Germline CDR1 KGHDR, CDR2 SFDVKD. The CDR3 has 13 residues. CDR3 nucleotide sequence: TGTGCCACCAGGGATGCTAGCGACAATGAGCAGTTCTTC. The encoded protein is CATRDASDNEQFF.

This chain joins TRBV9 and TRBJ1-6, with TRBD1 matching over 11 bases. V lost 4 bases, J lost 9 bases, and 12 bases stayed unmatched. Germline assignment: CDR1 SGDLS and CDR2 YYNGEE. The CDR3 sequence is 17 residues long. The CDR3: CASSSTRDRGYGSPLHF. For the CDR3, the DNA is TGTGCCAGCAGCTCAACACGGGACAGGGGGTACGGTTCACCCCTCCACTTT.